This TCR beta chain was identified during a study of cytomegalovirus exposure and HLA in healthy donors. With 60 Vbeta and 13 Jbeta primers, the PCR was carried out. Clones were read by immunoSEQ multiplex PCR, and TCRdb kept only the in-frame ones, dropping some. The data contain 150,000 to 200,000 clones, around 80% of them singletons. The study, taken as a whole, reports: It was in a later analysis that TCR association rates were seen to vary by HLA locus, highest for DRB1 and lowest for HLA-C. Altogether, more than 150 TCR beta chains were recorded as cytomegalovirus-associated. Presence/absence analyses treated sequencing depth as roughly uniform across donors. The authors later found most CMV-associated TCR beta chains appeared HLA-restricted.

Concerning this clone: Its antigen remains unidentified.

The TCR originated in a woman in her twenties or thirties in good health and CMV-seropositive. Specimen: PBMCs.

The CDR3 reads CASSTSGGLDGEQFF. The CDR3 bases are TGTGCCAGCTCAACATCAGGGGGCCTTGATGGTGAGCAGTTCTTC. The rearrangement uses TRBV18 and TRBJ2-1; 8 bases line up with TRBD1. The CDR3 consists of 15 residues. Germline V lookup: CDR1 KGHSH, CDR2 LQKENI. V lost 5 bases and J lost 9; bases outside the gene matches: 12. The whole variable domain, remainder taken from reference TRBV18 and TRBJ2-1, is NAGVMQNPRHLVRRRGQEARLRCSPMKGHSHVYWYRQLPEEGLKFMVYLQKENIIDESGMPKERFSAEFPKEGPSILRIQQVVRGDSAAYFCASSTSGGLDGEQFFGPGTRLTVL.